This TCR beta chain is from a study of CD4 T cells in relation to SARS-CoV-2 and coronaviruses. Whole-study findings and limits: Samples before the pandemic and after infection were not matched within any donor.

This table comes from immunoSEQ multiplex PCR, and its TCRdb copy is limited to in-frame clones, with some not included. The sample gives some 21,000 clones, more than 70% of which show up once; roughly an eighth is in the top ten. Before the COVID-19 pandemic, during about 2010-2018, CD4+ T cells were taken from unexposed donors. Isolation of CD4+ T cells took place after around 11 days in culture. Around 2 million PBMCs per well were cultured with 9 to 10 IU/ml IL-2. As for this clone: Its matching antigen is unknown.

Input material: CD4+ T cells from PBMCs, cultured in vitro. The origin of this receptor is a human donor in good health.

CDR3 sequence reads: CARSLLPQASEPGELFF. The CDR3 DNA reads TGTGCCAGAAGCTTACTCCCCCAGGCTAGCGAACCCGGGGAGCTGTTTTTT. This chain uses TRBV7-5 with TRBJ2-2; TRBD2, the D gene given by the table, was not confirmed from the DNA. TRBV7-5 is an annotated pseudogene. CDR3 length: 17 residues.